Below, one T cell receptor beta chain is given with its context. Its antigen is currently not known. There are no base qualities to consult, and no much larger clone falls within one base. This entry is derived from a study of control samples from healthy donors and cancer patients (dated by TCRdb to 2019 to 2021). The library was prepared using the immunoSEQ multiplex PCR assay. The table was pulled from immuneACCESS by TCRdb, which kept in-frame rearrangements only. Such tables lose some clones; where checked, under half of the loss comes from unresolved V genes, and the rest has no known cause. The sample includes 150,000 to 200,000 clones, with 92% observed a single time. The ten largest clonotypes hold 0.68% of the sample. The sequence was collected from a woman aged 30 to 39 in good health. The sample was blood.

The nucleotide sequence is given as TGTGCCAGTAGCATCCTAGATCAGCCCCAGCATTTT. Protein translation: CASSILDQPQHF. The chain uses TRBV19 and TRBJ1-5; no D gene can be assigned with confidence. Deletion took 6 bases off V and 5 bases off J, with a span of 8 bases between the germline ends. CDR1 and CDR2 are drawn from the germline V gene (reference sequence): LNHDA, SQIVND. Reading from cysteine to phenylalanine, the CDR3 counts 12 amino acids. Of the read, only the CDR3 DNA is kept; its 36 bases are in frame from base 1.